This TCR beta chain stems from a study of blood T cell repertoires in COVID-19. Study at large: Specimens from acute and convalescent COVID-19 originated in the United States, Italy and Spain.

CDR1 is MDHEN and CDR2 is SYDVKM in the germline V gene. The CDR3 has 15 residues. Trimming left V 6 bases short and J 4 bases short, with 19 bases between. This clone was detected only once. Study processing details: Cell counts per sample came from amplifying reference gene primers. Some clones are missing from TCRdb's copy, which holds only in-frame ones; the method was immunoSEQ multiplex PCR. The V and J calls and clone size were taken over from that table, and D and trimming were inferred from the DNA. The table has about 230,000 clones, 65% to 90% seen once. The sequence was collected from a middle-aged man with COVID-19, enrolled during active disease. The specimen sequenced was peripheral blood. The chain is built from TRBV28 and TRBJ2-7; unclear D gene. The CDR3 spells CASRAFHRRSYEQYF. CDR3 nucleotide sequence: TGTGCCAGCAGAGCTTTTCATCGCCGGAGTTACGAGCAGTACTTC. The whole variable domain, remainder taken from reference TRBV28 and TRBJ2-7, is DVKVTQSSRYLVKRTGEKVFLECVQDMDHENMFWYRQDPGLGLRLIYFSYDVKMKEKGDIPEGYSVSREKKERFSLILESASTNQTSMYLCASRAFHRRSYEQYFGPGTRLTVT.